The following is a T cell receptor (beta chain) sequence with its context. Its target antigen remains unknown. Base qualities are missing; no much larger clone stands one base away. The entry originates in a study of T cell changes during pregnancy in multiple sclerosis (dated by TCRdb to between 2018 and 2021). At the level of the whole study: The study looked at changes in the T cell repertoire across pregnancy in women with multiple sclerosis.

Trimming takes 8 bases off V and 1 base off J; junction bases not matched to a gene: 6. Spanning cysteine to phenylalanine, the CDR3 consists of 14 amino acids. Just the 42-base CDR3 DNA is kept, in frame starting at base 1. CDR1 and CDR2 were assigned from the germline V gene as MNHEY and SVGAGI. Libraries were prepared through the immunoSEQ multiplex PCR assay. This immuneACCESS table, as held by TCRdb, lists in-frame sequences with V and J called but not all clones. Of the missing ones, under half trace to an unresolved V gene in checked studies; the others have no known cause. This sample holds about 49,000 clones; more than 85% were observed only once. The ten largest make up 0.99% of the sample.

The source of this sequence is a female donor with multiple sclerosis, enrolled in a pregnancy study. Sample: peripheral blood, taken after pregnancy. The rearrangement combines TRBV6-5 with TRBJ2-5; 8 central nucleotides agree with TRBD1. The CDR3 protein sequence reads: CASAQGQAQETQYF. The DNA reads TGTGCCAGCGCCCAGGGACAGGCCCAAGAGACCCAGTACTTC.